This T cell receptor beta chain derives from a study of shared clonotypes between healthy human individuals. Sequencing used immunoSEQ multiplex PCR; TCRdb keeps in-frame clones, though not all of them. The sample carries 190,000 or so clones, over 50% recorded once. Sample: memory CD4+ T cells sorted from blood. Indicated subset: CD45RA-negative fraction. This TCR came from a man aged 25-45 years in good health.

In DNA form, the CDR3 reads TGCGCCAGCAGCCAACGGGGACTAGCGGGAAATACAGATACGCAGTATTTT. Translated, it gives CASSQRGLAGNTDTQYF. The chain joins TRBV4-1 to TRBJ2-3, with 13 bases fitting TRBD2. The CDR3 length is 17 residues. Germline loops: CDR1 MGHRA, CDR2 YSYEKL. With 2 bases clipped from V and 3 bases from J, the junction kept 5 bases outside the gene matches.